What follows is one T cell receptor (beta chain) and its context. Its antigen remains unknown. This sample was included in a study of T cell repertoires in cytomegalovirus infection. Study conclusions and caveats: In two of eight donors, the top clonotype was HLA-C-restricted CMV-specific.

V dropped 6 bases and J dropped 10 bases, with 16 bases sitting between them. The CDR3 has 14 residues. TCRdb passed the reads through MiXCR, listing each CDR3 protein once. The sample lists about 240,000 distinct CDR3 sequences; roughly an eighth were seen once. This TCR was sampled from a human donor in good health (CMV status not recorded). Some clones in this sample may be carry-over from other donors' samples. Material: PBMCs. The chain has TRBV12-3 or TRBV12-4 and TRBJ1-6; TRBD1 might be the D (6 bases). This CDR3 is CASSPGAPGSPLHF. The CDR3 nucleotides read TGTGCCAGCAGCCCAGGGGCTCCAGGATCACCCCTCCACTTT.